This section outlines one T cell receptor (beta chain) sequence together with its context. The antigen this receptor binds is unknown. Per-base qualities were not stored, and no clone one base away is much larger. TCRbeta CDR3 regions were amplified from genomic DNA using the immunoSEQ Assay, a bias-controlled multiplex PCR. The original pipeline was this. Within the assay, amplification of reference gene primers was used to estimate how many nucleated cells each sample contained. To quantify the absolute abundance of each unique TCRbeta CDR3 rearrangement, sequence reads were collapsed and filtered. For each sample, productive Simpson clonality was calculated as the square root of Simpson's diversity index over productive rearrangements. The immuneACCESS repertoire file appears here via TCRdb, limited to in-frame rearrangements. These files lack a portion of the clones; in checked studies, under half of the deficit traces to unresolved V genes, and the cause of the others is not known. V, J and clone size derive from that table, while D and trimming were established from the DNA sequence. This sample is represented by over 120,000 clones; around 72% of them were singletons. The ten largest clones capture 1.9% of the sample.

Each collaborating institution followed its own protocols to collect whole blood in K2EDTA tubes. Collaborator samples were shipped for TCRbeta analysis as frozen whole blood, isolated PBMCs, or DNA extracted from either sample type. This entry comes from a study of blood T cell repertoires in COVID-19 (dated by TCRdb to the early 2020s). Study-level background: Samples covering the acute and convalescent phases of COVID-19 were provided by collaborators in the United States, Italy and Spain. The material from the prospective study consisted of cDNA or gDNA derived from T cells, B-cell-depleted T cells, or PBMCs. Deeply sampled blood TCRbeta repertoires from subjects exposed to, actively infected with, or recovered from COVID-19 were included in the dataset. The repertoires were released in a freely available public database intended as a resource for research on the immune response to SARS-CoV-2. Samples were obtained from the ongoing ImmuneRACE study (first 160 participants) and from about 1,300 subjects provided by 6 global collaborators. A de-identified subject ID, COVID-19 status, age in years and sex were almost always included in the sample metadata. Where available, HLA class I and class II types were obtained from metadata supplied by the sample provider rather than from assay-based typing.

The germline V gene encodes CDR1 MGHRA and CDR2 YSYEKL. Relative to germline, V is 4 bases shorter and J is 7 bases shorter, with 14 bases between their ends. Taken from cysteine to phenylalanine, the CDR3 has 14 residues. CDR3 DNA is the only sequence kept; it has 42 bases, read in frame from the first base. Study-level results and caveats: The quantity of clinical and demographic metadata differed by source and by participant and was supplied without curation.

This sequence was found in a woman in her sixties with acute or convalescent COVID-19. The V and J genes are TRBV4-1 and TRBJ1-3; no D gene is confidently identified. The specimen sequenced was peripheral blood. The nucleotide sequence reads as follows: TGCGCCAGCAGCCCCTTCGCCCAGAAGAACACCATATATTTT. This encodes CASSPFAQKNTIYF.